Listed below are T cell receptor beta chains from one sample, sequenced in a study of CD8 T cells in ankylosing spondylitis. MiXCR, run by TCRdb on the 5' RACE reads, gives a single entry per CDR3 protein. The sample holds under 300,000 distinct CDR3 sequences, around 7.8% seen once. Sequencing was performed on blood, either unsorted or a sorted T cell fraction (not recorded which). The receptor source for this set is a male donor with ankylosing spondylitis or in good health (not recorded which). The CDR3 runs from the conserved cysteine through the conserved F or W. A D gene is named only where the DNA matches it firmly. A row's size may be missing; if present it is once, few, many or a size class.

J gene: TRBJ2-2; D gene: TRBD1; V gene: TRBV27; clone size: many; CDR3 length: 15; CDR3 DNA: TGTGCCAGCAGTTACAGGGGGCTGGTAACCGGGGAGCTGTTTTTT; CDR3 protein: CASSYRGLVTGELFF
J gene: TRBJ2-7; D gene: TRBD2; V gene: TRBV12-5; clone size: few; CDR3 length: 20; CDR3 DNA: TGTGCTAGTGGTTTGAACCCAGCGGGAGGCCCGTCCCGTTCTCCTCACGAGCAGTACTTC; CDR3 protein: CASGLNPAGGPSRSPHEQYF
J gene: TRBJ2-5; D gene: TRBD2; V gene: TRBV20-1; clone size: many; CDR3 length: 16; CDR3 DNA: TGCAGTGCTAGCGATCTCCGGACTAGCGCGGAAGAGACCCAGTACTTC; CDR3 protein: CSASDLRTSAEETQYF
J gene: TRBJ2-7; D gene: .; V gene: TRBV20-1; clone size: few; CDR3 length: 14; CDR3 DNA: TGCAGTGCTAGAGACGGGACCCGGGGGCTCGAGCAGTACTTC; CDR3 protein: CSARDGTRGLEQYF
J gene: TRBJ1-3; D gene: .; V gene: TRBV27; clone size: many; CDR3 length: 15; CDR3 DNA: TGTGCCAGCAGTTCCGGACACCACTCTGGAAACACCATATATTTT; CDR3 protein: CASSSGHHSGNTIYF
J gene: TRBJ2-1; D gene: TRBD2; V gene: TRBV7-2; clone size: .; CDR3 length: 16; CDR3 DNA: TGTGCCAGCAGCCCTGCTAGCGGGAGAACCCTCTCCGAGCAGTTCTTC; CDR3 protein: CASSPASGRTLSEQFF
J gene: TRBJ2-1; D gene: .; V gene: TRBV7-9; clone size: few; CDR3 length: 15; CDR3 DNA: TGTGCCAGCAGCTTAGCTAGAGCCGGGTTGGGTGAGCAGTTCTTC; CDR3 protein: CASSLARAGLGEQFF
J gene: TRBJ2-2; D gene: TRBD2; V gene: TRBV5-1; clone size: many; CDR3 length: 18; CDR3 DNA: TGCGCCAGCAGCTCCCGGACTAGCGGGAGGGCCTCCACCGGGGAGCTGTTTTTT; CDR3 protein: CASSSRTSGRASTGELFF
J gene: TRBJ2-2; D gene: TRBD2; V gene: TRBV7-2; clone size: many; CDR3 length: 16; CDR3 DNA: TGTGCCAGCAGCTTAGCAACCGCGGGGGGTACCGGGGAGCTGTTTTTT; CDR3 protein: CASSLATAGGTGELFF
J gene: TRBJ1-6; D gene: .; V gene: TRBV5-8; clone size: many; CDR3 length: 15; CDR3 DNA: TGTGCCAGCAGCGGCGGAGGCTCCTATAATTCACCCCTCCACTTT; CDR3 protein: CASSGGGSYNSPLHF
J gene: TRBJ2-1; D gene: TRBD2; V gene: TRBV20-1; clone size: many; CDR3 length: 13; CDR3 DNA: TGCAGTGCTGATCCGGGACTAGCTGCTGAGCAGTTCTTC; CDR3 protein: CSADPGLAAEQFF
J gene: TRBJ2-3; D gene: .; V gene: TRBV20-1; clone size: many; CDR3 length: 14; CDR3 DNA: TGCAGTGCTAAAGGTTCCGACAGCACAGATACGCAGTATTTT; CDR3 protein: CSAKGSDSTDTQYF
J gene: TRBJ1-1; D gene: .; V gene: TRBV7-9; clone size: many; CDR3 length: 14; CDR3 DNA: TGTGCCAGCAGCTTCGGAGGGAAGAACACTGAAGCTTTCTTT; CDR3 protein: CASSFGGKNTEAFF
J gene: TRBJ2-7; D gene: .; V gene: TRBV7-9; clone size: few; CDR3 length: 15; CDR3 DNA: TGTGCCAGCAGCTTATCAGCAGGTCCAGAGTACGAGCAGTACTTC; CDR3 protein: CASSLSAGPEYEQYF
J gene: TRBJ2-5; D gene: TRBD1; V gene: TRBV7-2; clone size: many; CDR3 length: 16; CDR3 DNA: TGTGCCAGCAGTGATCCCACAGGGGGCGCCTCTGGGACCCAGTACTTC; CDR3 protein: CASSDPTGGASGTQYF
J gene: TRBJ2-7; D gene: .; V gene: TRBV12-5; clone size: many; CDR3 length: 15; CDR3 DNA: TGTGCTAGTGGTCTCTGGACAGTTACCTCCTACGAGCAGTACTTC; CDR3 protein: CASGLWTVTSYEQYF
J gene: TRBJ1-1; D gene: TRBD1; V gene: TRBV6-5; clone size: .; CDR3 length: 17; CDR3 DNA: TGTGCCAGCAGTACCCGAGGGACAGGGGTGGGAAACACTGAAGCTTTCTTT; CDR3 protein: CASSTRGTGVGNTEAFF
J gene: TRBJ1-2; D gene: .; V gene: TRBV20-1; clone size: few; CDR3 length: 14; CDR3 DNA: TGCAGTGCTAGACCCGGGCCTTATAACTATGGCTACACCTTC; CDR3 protein: CSARPGPYNYGYTF
J gene: TRBJ2-6; D gene: .; V gene: TRBV9; clone size: .; CDR3 length: 15; CDR3 DNA: TGTGCCAGCAGCGTAGTAGGGTCCGGGGCCAACGTCCTGACTTTC; CDR3 protein: CASSVVGSGANVLTF
J gene: TRBJ2-1; D gene: .; V gene: TRBV7-8; clone size: many; CDR3 length: 16; CDR3 DNA: TGTGCCAGCAGCTCACTAGCAACCCGAGACTACAATGAGCAGTTCTTC; CDR3 protein: CASSSLATRDYNEQFF
J gene: TRBJ1-1; D gene: TRBD1; V gene: TRBV6-1; clone size: many; CDR3 length: 14; CDR3 DNA: TGTGCCAGCACTAAACAGGGGATGAACACTGAAGCTTTCTTT; CDR3 protein: CASTKQGMNTEAFF
J gene: TRBJ2-5; D gene: TRBD2; V gene: TRBV19; clone size: .; CDR3 length: 16; CDR3 DNA: TGTGCCAGTAGTATCGGAAGCGGGGGATTTCAAGAGACCCAGTACTTC; CDR3 protein: CASSIGSGGFQETQYF
J gene: TRBJ1-5; D gene: .; V gene: TRBV21-1; clone size: many; CDR3 length: 16; CDR3 DNA: TGTGCCAGCAGCAAGTCAGACCGGGTCCCCAATCAGCCCCAGCATTTT; CDR3 protein: CASSKSDRVPNQPQHF
J gene: TRBJ1-1; D gene: .; V gene: TRBV7-2; clone size: many; CDR3 length: 14; CDR3 DNA: TGTGCCAGCACCTCTAATCCGACCCACCCCGAAGCTTTCTTT; CDR3 protein: CASTSNPTHPEAFF
J gene: TRBJ2-7; D gene: .; V gene: TRBV5-1; clone size: .; CDR3 length: 14; CDR3 DNA: TGCGCCAGCAGCTTGGTAGGGAATTCCTACGAGCAGTACTTC; CDR3 protein: CASSLVGNSYEQYF
J gene: TRBJ1-5; D gene: TRBD1; V gene: TRBV20-1; clone size: many; CDR3 length: 16; CDR3 DNA: TGCAGTGCTAGCCCCCAGACAGGGAGAAGCAATCAGCCCCAGCATTTT; CDR3 protein: CSASPQTGRSNQPQHF
J gene: TRBJ1-4; D gene: .; V gene: TRBV14; clone size: many; CDR3 length: 15; CDR3 DNA: TGTGCCAGCAGCCATTTCGGACAGTCTAATGAAAAACTGTTTTTT; CDR3 protein: CASSHFGQSNEKLFF
J gene: TRBJ1-1; D gene: .; V gene: TRBV20-1; clone size: many; CDR3 length: 13; CDR3 DNA: TGCAGTGCTAGAGACAGGATTCACACTGAAGCTTTCTTT; CDR3 protein: CSARDRIHTEAFF
J gene: TRBJ1-1; D gene: .; V gene: TRBV5-1; clone size: many; CDR3 length: 13; CDR3 DNA: TGCGCCAGCAGCTTGATGTTGAACACTGAAGCTTTCTTT; CDR3 protein: CASSLMLNTEAFF
J gene: TRBJ1-1; D gene: .; V gene: TRBV30; clone size: many; CDR3 length: 13; CDR3 DNA: TGTGCCTGGACCCGGGTCCCCCGCACTGAAGCTTTCTTT; CDR3 protein: CAWTRVPRTEAFF
J gene: TRBJ2-4; D gene: TRBD1; V gene: TRBV20-1; clone size: many; CDR3 length: 15; CDR3 DNA: TGCAGTGCTAGCCCCAGGGGGCTAGCCAAAAACATTCAGTACTTC; CDR3 protein: CSASPRGLAKNIQYF
J gene: TRBJ1-2; D gene: .; V gene: TRBV7-2; clone size: many; CDR3 length: 13; CDR3 DNA: TGTGCCAGCAGCGATCCGGGGGCGAGGGGCTACACCTTC; CDR3 protein: CASSDPGARGYTF
J gene: TRBJ2-1; D gene: TRBD2; V gene: TRBV20-1; clone size: few; CDR3 length: 18; CDR3 DNA: TGCAGTGCTAGAGATTGGGCTAGCGGGAGGGCATTTAGTGGTGAGCAGTTCTTC; CDR3 protein: CSARDWASGRAFSGEQFF
J gene: TRBJ2-1; D gene: TRBD2; V gene: TRBV5-1; clone size: many; CDR3 length: 18; CDR3 DNA: TGCGCCAGCAGCTTCTCTCCGAGTTCCCGGGGGGGTTACAATGAGCAGTTCTTC; CDR3 protein: CASSFSPSSRGGYNEQFF
J gene: TRBJ2-1; D gene: .; V gene: TRBV12-3/TRBV12-4; clone size: many; CDR3 length: 15; CDR3 DNA: TGTGCCAGCAGTCAGGGACCACCCGCGTACAATGAGCAGTTCTTC; CDR3 protein: CASSQGPPAYNEQFF
J gene: TRBJ1-5; D gene: .; V gene: TRBV20-1; clone size: many; CDR3 length: 18; CDR3 DNA: TGCAGTGCCACAGAGAGGGGCGTTGGCAGGGGAAGATTTCAGCCCCAGCATTTT; CDR3 protein: CSATERGVGRGRFQPQHF
J gene: TRBJ2-1; D gene: TRBD1; V gene: TRBV5-5; clone size: .; CDR3 length: 15; CDR3 DNA: TGTGCCAGCAGATCTCCGGGACAGACCTACAATGAGCAGTTCTTC; CDR3 protein: CASRSPGQTYNEQFF
J gene: TRBJ1-1; D gene: .; V gene: TRBV18; clone size: many; CDR3 length: 14; CDR3 DNA: TGTGCCAGCTCACCACGGGAACAGGGCACTGAAGCTTTCTTT; CDR3 protein: CASSPREQGTEAFF
J gene: TRBJ1-3; D gene: .; V gene: TRBV30; clone size: many; CDR3 length: 15; CDR3 DNA: TGTGCCTGGGGACGGACTCCTCCCTCTGGAAACACCATATATTTT; CDR3 protein: CAWGRTPPSGNTIYF
J gene: TRBJ2-6; D gene: .; V gene: TRBV5-1; clone size: many; CDR3 length: 16; CDR3 DNA: TGCGCCACCCGAGAAAGTGCATCTTCTGGGGCCAACGTCCTGACTTTC; CDR3 protein: CATRESASSGANVLTF
J gene: TRBJ1-4; D gene: TRBD1; V gene: TRBV7-2; clone size: many; CDR3 length: 15; CDR3 DNA: TGTGCCAGCAGCTCTGGGGGACAGTTTCCTGAAAAACTGTTTTTT; CDR3 protein: CASSSGGQFPEKLFF
J gene: TRBJ1-2; D gene: .; V gene: TRBV7-2; clone size: many; CDR3 length: 14; CDR3 DNA: TGTGCCAGCAGCTTCAAAGGAGGGAACTATGGCTACACCTTC; CDR3 protein: CASSFKGGNYGYTF
J gene: TRBJ2-7; D gene: .; V gene: TRBV10-3; clone size: many; CDR3 length: 13; CDR3 DNA: TGTGCCATGGGACCGCGAGATTCTTACGAGCAGTACTTC; CDR3 protein: CAMGPRDSYEQYF
J gene: TRBJ2-1; D gene: TRBD1; V gene: TRBV19; clone size: few; CDR3 length: 17; CDR3 DNA: TGTGCCAGTAGCCTCAACAGACAGGGGATCTCCTACAATGAGCAGTTCTTC; CDR3 protein: CASSLNRQGISYNEQFF
J gene: TRBJ1-1; D gene: .; V gene: TRBV30; clone size: few; CDR3 length: 14; CDR3 DNA: TGTGCCTGGAGTGTAGGGGGTTTGTTGACTGAAGCTTTCTTT; CDR3 protein: CAWSVGGLLTEAFF